This T cell receptor beta chain was sequenced during a study of cytomegalovirus exposure and HLA in healthy donors (dated by TCRdb to 2016 to 2017). Study-level background: In an earlier analysis of fewer than 750 of the donors, 276 Gb of sequence data and 90 million to 120 million unique TCR beta sequences from about 190 million T cells were reported. An early release covering 500 to 750 HLA-typed donors comprised about 300 gigabases of sequencing data and about 90 million unique TCR sequences. Of the 300 to 500 genotyped donors, 65% to 90% were placed in the genetic ancestry cluster associated with self-reported Caucasian donors. The study aimed to test whether signatures of past pathogen exposure could be identified by cataloging public T cell receptors. The T cell repertoires of several hundred subjects were profiled by immunosequencing and related to cytomegalovirus serostatus. Besides the first cohort of 666 subjects, a separate validation cohort made up of some 110 different subjects was used. High-throughput TCR immunosequencing, statistical association of individual TCRs with disease status, and machine learning were combined to predict cytomegalovirus infection status. A later analysis re-analyzed previously published TCR beta repertoires from 500 to 700 donors and added high-resolution HLA genotyping to study TCR occurrence patterns. In the later analysis, no new phenotypic data were used to find candidate immune exposures; instead, reliance was placed on TCR beta sequences and their occurrence across donors. To decide whether each TCR beta V gene segment behaved as functional or pseudogenic, an earlier analysis of over 500 of the donors relied on high-throughput TCR beta sequencing. Donor age, sex, ethnicity and CMV serostatus were collected together with the repertoire data. A later genetic analysis used genome-wide SNP genotypes for about 55% of the 666 donors, treating that subset as a discovery cohort. Every discovery cohort repertoire had been produced on one sequencing platform. HLA typing included class I and class II loci at four-digit resolution. The number of donors typed differed by locus, with roughly 620-630 for A, B, C, DRB1 and DQB1, more than 500 for DQA1, about 610 for DPA1, and around 460 for DPB1. Because of strong linkage in the cohort, four to six DR-DQ haplotypes were treated as single units for association and clustering. Among a few hundred genotyped donors of the cohort, an average of 235,054 unique TCR beta nucleotide sequences were sequenced per donor, around 18% of them non-productive.

The CDR3 holds 15 amino acids from the cysteine to the phenylalanine. The read is trimmed to its CDR3 DNA, 45 bases read in frame from base 1. Per the germline V gene (reference sequence), SGHNT is the CDR1 and YYREEE is the CDR2. Trimming takes 4 bases off V and 5 bases off J; junction bases not matched to a gene: 6. Library method: the immunoSEQ multiplex PCR assay. For the multiplex PCR, a mixture combining 60 forward primers for TCR Vbeta segments and 13 reverse primers for TCR Jbeta segments was used. The CDR3 region of rearranged TCR beta genes was amplified from genomic DNA by a multiplex PCR assay. The amplified TCR beta libraries were sequenced on the Illumina HiSeq System as 87-base-pair reads. Under the source paper's analysis protocol: In a later analysis, tens of millions of unique TCR beta chains were counted across the 650 to 750 repertoires, and roughly 10 million of these chains were shared by at least two donors. To remove PCR and sequencing errors, raw reads were error-corrected and collapsed into unique sequences using a nearest-neighbor algorithm that merged closely related sequences. CDR3 sequences were aligned to IMGT reference sequences to assign V, D and J gene segments. For a sequence to be retained, a match of at least six nucleotides was required to both a V gene segment and a J gene segment. Rearrangements were classified as productive when the CDR3 lacked stop codons and remained in frame with V and J, and all other rearrangements were classified as non-productive. CDR3 was defined according to IMGT convention as the region running from the second conserved V-encoded cysteine to the conserved J-encoded phenylalanine. The earlier analysis of more than 450 of the donors excluded sequences that lacked an unambiguous match to a single V gene segment. In an earlier analysis of several hundred of the donors, a V segment was called functional when productive rearrangements were above 56.7%, and segregating when the standard deviation between donors exceeded 5%. A statistical classification framework was built for diagnosing cytomegalovirus status from the catalog of TCR beta chain sequences. In a later analysis, V and J genes were assigned by comparing TCR nucleotide sequences against IMGT/GENE-DB human TR gene sequences. In a later analysis, CDR3 sequences and most-parsimonious VDJ recombination scenarios were assigned using the TCRdist pipeline. In a later analysis, each TCR beta chain was defined by its CDR3 amino acid sequence together with its V-gene family, and reads lacking a unique V-gene family were excluded. In a later analysis, approximately 590 highly shared, low-generation-probability nucleotide sequences were removed to address suspected cross-contamination and a sequencing artifact. In a later analysis, a clonal expansion index was calculated for each public chain from normalized within-repertoire ranks of inferred template counts. A later analysis computed generation probabilities with a VDJ recombination model fitted to out-of-frame rearrangements, and checked the results against IGoR. In a later analysis, TCR-TCR, TCR-HLA and TCR-CMV co-occurrence was scored with hypergeometric tests, and a repertoire-size bias correction was applied to TCR pairs. To estimate false discovery rates, a later analysis permuted the HLA or CMV assignments 20 times. In a later analysis, co-occurring TCRs were grouped using DBSCAN, with TCRdist sequence similarity added in when clustering inside HLA-allele-positive subsets. Repertoires with fewer than 30,000 or more than 120,000 public chains were left out of co-occurrence clustering, as were a few repertoires with anomalous nucleotide sharing. TCRdb re-hosts the immuneACCESS table, in-frame sequences only. Its copies lack some clones; in the studies checked, an unresolved V gene accounts for under half of them, and the cause for the rest is not known. For V, J and clone size, that table is used; D and trimming come from the DNA. The sample has approximately 120,000 clones on record, around 80% of them singletons. Jointly, the top ten make up about 1.8% of the sample.

Results the study describes overall, beyond this receptor: The sequencing pipeline was judged likely to have produced a cluster of highly shared sequence variants as a technical artifact. In a later genetic analysis, fewer N-insertions in productive TCRs were reported among donors in an Asian-associated ancestry cluster than the roughly 640-donor mean. This cohort had only TCR beta chains sequenced, and the lack of alpha or paired-chain data limited which features could be detected. Most TCR sequences were seen in very few donors, while some public TCRs were found in many individuals. In a later analysis, TCR association rates were found to vary across HLA loci, with the most associated TCRs seen for DRB1 alleles and the fewest for HLA-C alleles. When HLA alleles, especially DR and DQ, strongly co-occurred, attributing TCR associations to individual alleles was difficult. A further reported finding was that TCR beta sequences accurately predicted the HLA-A and HLA-B alleles for most subjects in the first cohort. Several of the top co-occurrence clusters appeared to be linked to parvovirus B19, influenza, CMV and Epstein-Barr virus, according to a later analysis. The presence/absence analyses assumed that sequencing depth was roughly uniform across donors, and that assumption may not be true. The 87-base-pair reads could not distinguish some IMGT-functional V segments, including TRBV6-2 and TRBV6-3, so those segments were excluded. Linkage disequilibrium might explain the correlated functional status among segregating V segments, but an unknown experimental factor could not be excluded. According to the authors, the approach could potentially be generalized to other disease states and immunological phenotypes. Cytomegalovirus status was reported to be diagnosed by the classifier with high specificity and sensitivity in both the original and validation cohorts. Because HLA typing was unavailable for some donors at each locus, only the typed subset was used in association tests. The study gave a list of some 150 TCR beta chains associated with cytomegalovirus. In an earlier analysis of under 600 of the donors, most TCR beta V segments were observed in productive rearrangements about 90% or about 30% of the time, broadly matching IMGT annotations. An association between a missense DCLRE1C variant and V-gene and J-gene trimming of TCR beta chains was found in a later genetic analysis and replicated in an independent cohort. CMV serostatus was the only immune exposure information available for the cohort. At a false discovery rate of 0.05, a later analysis linked some 17,000 TCR beta sequences to specific HLA alleles. The earlier analysis of about 600 of the donors excluded about 16 rarely observed V segments, including chromosome 9 orphons, because counts were too low. Most CMV-associated TCR beta chains appeared to be HLA-restricted in a later analysis, and the HLA associations seemed to be driven largely by CMV exposure. In a later analysis, HLA-associated TCR beta chains showed more clonal expansion and lower generation probabilities than non-associated chains that were equally common. A few of the identified cytomegalovirus-associated TCR beta chains were confirmed in vitro to be specific for cytomegalovirus antigens.

In total, roughly 710 healthy bone marrow donors made up the cohort. At the time of sampling, every cohort member was nominally healthy, though immune exposures that went unrecorded were likely present. The donor was CMV seronegative and belonged to the group of 320 or so seronegative cohort members. Every donor gave a peripheral blood sample, and the peripheral blood mononuclear cells from that sample were used for TCR beta sequencing. Genomic DNA was extracted from the blood cell samples with the Qiagen DNeasy Blood Extraction Kit. The table lists this clone with a few counts. The specificity of this receptor is unknown. No per-base quality is available; no much larger clone lies one base away.

The receptor chain draws on TRBV5-4 and TRBJ2-1, with 10 junctional bases fitting TRBD2. The sequenced sample was PBMCs. The clonotype comes from a man in his fifties or sixties in good health and CMV-seronegative. The DNA is as follows: TGTGCCAGCAGCAACCTAGCGGGGGCCGACAATGAGCAGTTCTTC. Its protein product is CASSNLAGADNEQFF.